The present entry profiles one TCR beta chain with its context. This clone has a single count. Its binding antigen is unknown. One base away there is no much larger clone; base qualities are not given. The receptor library was made with the immunoSEQ multiplex PCR assay. A mixture of 60 forward primers for TCR Vbeta segments and 13 reverse primers for TCR Jbeta segments was used in the multiplex PCR. Amplification of the CDR3 region of rearranged TCR beta genes was performed with a multiplex PCR assay on genomic DNA. The Illumina HiSeq System was used to sequence the amplified TCR beta libraries as 87-base-pair reads. The authors processed their data as follows. A later analysis tallied around 87 million unique TCR beta chains across the 640 or so repertoires, and approximately 12 million of those chains were shared by two or more donors. A nearest-neighbor algorithm error-corrected the raw reads and collapsed the reads into unique sequences, merging closely related sequences to remove PCR and sequencing errors. To assign V, D and J gene segments, CDR3 sequences were aligned to IMGT reference sequences. For a sequence to be retained, a match of at least six nucleotides to both a V gene segment and a J gene segment was required. A rearrangement was called productive if the CDR3 had no stop codons and remained in frame with V and J, and every other rearrangement was called non-productive. CDR3 was defined according to IMGT convention as the region running from the second conserved V-encoded cysteine to the conserved J-encoded phenylalanine. In an earlier analysis of around 600 of the donors, sequences lacking an unambiguous match to a single V gene segment were excluded. An earlier analysis of several hundred of the donors called V segments functional above 56.7% productive rearrangements and segregating when the between-donor standard deviation exceeded 5%. A statistical classification framework was built for diagnosing cytomegalovirus status from the catalog of TCR beta chain sequences. In a later analysis, V and J genes were assigned by comparing TCR nucleotide sequences against IMGT/GENE-DB human TR gene sequences. A later analysis assigned CDR3 sequences and most-parsimonious VDJ recombination scenarios with the TCRdist pipeline. In a later analysis, each TCR beta chain was defined by its CDR3 amino acid sequence together with its V-gene family, and reads without a unique V-gene family were excluded. In a later analysis, fewer than 650 highly shared, low-generation-probability nucleotide sequences were removed to address suspected cross-contamination and a sequencing artifact. For each public chain, a later analysis derived a clonal expansion index from normalized ranks of inferred template counts within each repertoire. In a later analysis, generation probabilities were computed with a VDJ recombination model fitted to out-of-frame rearrangements, and the resulting probabilities were checked against IGoR. In a later analysis, TCR-TCR, TCR-HLA and TCR-CMV co-occurrence was scored with hypergeometric tests, and a repertoire-size bias correction was applied to TCR pairs. To estimate false discovery rates, a later analysis permuted the HLA or CMV assignments 20 times. In a later analysis, co-occurring TCRs were grouped with DBSCAN, and TCRdist sequence similarity was added when clustering was performed within HLA-allele-positive subsets. Repertoires with fewer than 30,000 or more than 120,000 public chains, plus five repertoires with anomalous nucleotide sharing, were excluded from co-occurrence clustering. TCRdb limited this immuneACCESS table to in-frame rearrangements with V and J called. A share of clones is missing; checked studies link under half to unresolved V genes, and the rest is unexplained. V, J and clone size derive from that table, while D and trimming were established from the DNA sequence. The sample table records 200,000 or so clones; 75% to 85% of these occur just once. Around 1.5% of the sample rests with the top ten.

These data originate in a study of cytomegalovirus exposure and HLA in healthy donors listed by TCRdb under 2017. Regarding the study in general: An earlier analysis of approximately 590 of the donors reported roughly 270 Gb of sequence data and 117 million unique TCR beta sequences from some 180 million T cells. Rather than using new phenotypic data, the later analysis identified candidate immune exposures from TCR beta sequences and from how often those sequences occurred across donors. Every repertoire in the discovery cohort had been generated on one and the same sequencing platform. Donor age, sex, ethnicity and CMV serostatus were compiled together with the repertoire data. Genome-wide SNP genotypes for about 65% of the roughly 700 donors were used in a later genetic analysis, which treated that subset as a discovery cohort. The study combined high-throughput TCR immunosequencing, statistical association of individual TCRs with disease status, and machine learning to predict cytomegalovirus infection status. On average, 235,054 unique TCR beta nucleotide sequences were sequenced per donor among roughly 430 genotyped donors of the cohort, with roughly 20% of those sequences being non-productive. HLA typing included class I and class II loci at four-digit resolution. A handful of DR-DQ haplotypes were handled as single units for association and clustering because linkage in the cohort was strong. Among the roughly 400 genotyped donors, approximately 76% belonged to the genetic ancestry cluster associated with self-reported Caucasian donors. The study profiled the T cell repertoires of about 640 subjects by immunosequencing and related them to cytomegalovirus serostatus. The study aimed to test whether cataloging public T cell receptors could reveal signatures of past pathogen exposure. Besides the first cohort of 500 to 700 subjects, a separate validation cohort made up of 95 to 150 different subjects was used. An earlier analysis of approximately 630 of the donors applied high-throughput TCR beta sequencing to assess whether each TCR beta V gene segment acted as functional or pseudogenic. In a later analysis, previously published TCR beta repertoires from 600 to 850 donors were re-analyzed and high-resolution HLA genotyping was added so that TCR occurrence patterns could be studied. An early release that covered more than 550 HLA-typed donors contained around 330 gigabases of sequencing data and tens of millions of unique TCR sequences. The number of donors typed differed by locus, with about 629-640 for A, B, C, DRB1 and DQB1, 522 for DQA1, some 570 for DPA1, and around 450 for DPB1.

The paper as a whole reports these results and caveats: Assigning TCR associations to individual alleles was difficult when HLA alleles, especially DR and DQ, strongly co-occurred. Cytomegalovirus status was reported to be diagnosed by the classifier with high specificity and sensitivity in both the original and validation cohorts. Only TCR beta chains were sequenced in this cohort, and the absence of alpha or paired-chain data limited detectable features. In a later analysis, HLA-associated TCR beta chains showed more clonal expansion and lower generation probabilities than non-associated chains that were equally common. Most TCR sequences were observed very rarely across donors, whereas some public TCRs were present in many individuals. Correlated functional status among segregating V segments might reflect linkage disequilibrium, but an unknown experimental factor could not be ruled out. The 87-base-pair reads could not distinguish some IMGT-functional V segments, including TRBV6-2 and TRBV6-3, so those segments were excluded. A later analysis associated 15,000 to 20,000 TCR beta sequences with specific HLA alleles at a false discovery rate of 0.05. An association between a missense DCLRE1C variant and V-gene and J-gene trimming of TCR beta chains was found in a later genetic analysis and replicated in an independent cohort. Because some donors lacked HLA typing at each locus, the association tests relied only on the typed subset. In vitro tests confirmed that a few of the cytomegalovirus-associated TCR beta chains recognize cytomegalovirus antigens. Most CMV-associated TCR beta chains appeared to be HLA-restricted in a later analysis, and the HLA associations seemed to be driven largely by CMV exposure. According to a later analysis, TCR association rates differed among HLA loci, with DRB1 alleles showing the most associated TCRs and HLA-C alleles showing the fewest. The earlier analysis of 587 of the donors excluded some 15 rarely observed V segments, including chromosome 9 orphons, because counts were too low. A further reported finding was that TCR beta sequences accurately predicted the HLA-A and HLA-B alleles for most subjects in the first cohort. An earlier analysis of some 590 of the donors showed that most TCR beta V segments appeared in productive rearrangements either about 87% or about 30% of the time, which broadly matched IMGT annotations. The presence/absence analyses assumed that sequencing depth was roughly uniform across donors, and that assumption may not be true. Several of the top co-occurrence clusters appeared to be linked to parvovirus B19, influenza, CMV and Epstein-Barr virus, according to a later analysis. The study gave a list of around 170 TCR beta chains associated with cytomegalovirus. Immune exposure information for the cohort was limited to CMV serostatus. A cluster of highly shared sequence variants was judged likely to be a technical artifact of the sequencing pipeline. According to the authors, the approach could potentially be generalized to other disease states and immunological phenotypes. A later genetic analysis reported fewer N-insertions in productive TCRs among donors in an Asian-associated ancestry cluster than the roughly 640-donor mean.

CDR1 and CDR2, looked up from the germline V gene, are SGHTA and FQGNSA. Relative to germline, V is 5 bases shorter and J is 8 bases shorter, with 18 bases between their ends. The CDR3 starts with the cysteine, ends with the phenylalanine, and has 15 residues. The DNA shown is the 45-base CDR3, in frame from base 1. In total, 600 or so healthy bone marrow donors made up the cohort. At the time of sampling, every cohort member was nominally healthy, though immune exposures that went unrecorded were likely present. The donor was CMV seronegative and was included in the group of 352 seronegative cohort members. A peripheral blood sample was provided by each donor, and peripheral blood mononuclear cells were used for TCR beta sequencing. The Qiagen DNeasy Blood Extraction Kit was used to extract genomic DNA from the blood cell samples.

Sequencing was carried out using PBMCs. The chain is assembled from TRBV7-2 and TRBJ2-2; perhaps TRBD1 is the D gene, with 5 bases matching. The sequence came from a girl under 18 in good health and CMV-seronegative. The base sequence is TGTGCCAGCAGCGTCCTGCAGGGTGTTTTAGGGGAGCTGTTTTTT. Translated, it gives CASSVLQGVLGELFF.